Listed below are T cell receptor beta chains from one sample, sequenced in a study of CD4 T cell repertoires in COVID-19. TCRdb's table, derived via immunoSEQ multiplex PCR, lists solely in-frame clones and lacks some. This table has tens of thousands of clones, around 90% appearing once. Sequenced material: central memory CD4+ T cells from blood, taken before the COVID-19 pandemic. The receptors originated from a human donor who had COVID-19. Each CDR3 is given without its conserved first and last residue. Each record gives: V gene, J gene, CDR3 length, CDR3 protein.

>TRBV28|TRBJ1-4|10
ASSFVEGALF
>TRBV9|TRBJ2-1|13
ASSVVVAGGAEQF
>TRBV10-3|TRBJ2-7|15
AIRGTSGGKVSYEQY
>TRBV7-8|TRBJ1-4|13
ASSTPGTGGEKLF
>TRBV7-2|TRBJ2-7|11
ASSLGRVYEQY
>TRBV5-5|TRBJ2-7|13
ASSLGQGAQYEQY
>TRBV9|TRBJ2-1|16
ASSVGTSGSFSYNEQF
>TRBV5-1|TRBJ2-1|13
ASSLAQRNYNEQF
>TRBV28|TRBJ1-2|12
ASSGEGRAYGYT
>TRBV27|TRBJ2-7|13
ASGIITGGSYEQY
>TRBV9|TRBJ2-2|13
ASSVATGTTGELF
>TRBV11-2|TRBJ2-5|13
ASSFIRDTDETQY
>TRBV6-1|TRBJ2-7|13
ASQRTGDSPYEQY
>TRBV6-5|TRBJ2-7|11
ASSRTPQGEQY
>TRBV5-1|TRBJ1-1|11
ASSEQGHTEAF
>TRBV27|TRBJ1-1|11
ASTRLGDTEAF
>TRBV5-1|TRBJ1-3|15
ASSLEGRGTSGNTIY
>TRBV7-9|TRBJ1-1|12
ASSFAGGNTEAF
>TRBV5-6|TRBJ2-1|9
ASSSGQEGF
>TRBV27|TRBJ2-7|8
ASSSGEQY
>TRBV19|TRBJ2-1|14
ASSILGLAWNNEQF
>TRBV7-9|TRBJ2-2|13
ASSFGTIGTGELF
>TRBV6-5|TRBJ1-4|13
ASSYGRGNAEKLF
>TRBV10-2|TRBJ2-1|10
ASGTGVGEQF
>TRBV4-2|TRBJ2-3|14
ASSQVGWEGGDTQY
>TRBV10-2|TRBJ1-1|14
ASSDGQGALNTEAF
>TRBV5-1|TRBJ2-2|13
ASSISQGADGELF
>TRBV9|TRBJ1-1|13
ASRPRLTGHTEAF
>TRBV6-6|TRBJ1-4|12
ASSSTGKWEKLF
>TRBV7-3|TRBJ1-2|11
ASSFNGGYGYT
>TRBV18|TRBJ2-7|14
ASSPAGQRGGREQY
>TRBV10-3|TRBJ2-7|10
AISADRGGGY
>TRBV10-3|TRBJ2-1|14
AISPSASGGAGEQF
>TRBV28|TRBJ2-6|16
ASSSGLAGVSGANVLT
>TRBV5-1|TRBJ2-5|15
ASSLGPGQGSQETQY
>TRBV28|TRBJ1-2|10
ASNIGAVGYT
>TRBV10-1|TRBJ1-1|12
ASRRGGTNTEAF
>TRBV5-1|TRBJ2-7|11
ASSIAGSYEQY
>TRBV2|TRBJ2-7|13
ASSEPTLAGSEQY
>TRBV27|TRBJ1-1|14
ASSSRDRGFRTEAF
>TRBV14|TRBJ1-2|13
ASSQARTGGGGYT
>TRBV19|TRBJ1-4|13
ASSKGQSLAEKLF
>TRBV5-1|TRBJ2-7|13
ASSVSGLGVYEQY
>TRBV7-2|TRBJ2-7|13
ASSLGSGGPYEQY
>TRBV2|TRBJ2-3|12
ASSVRGEGDTQY
>TRBV5-6|TRBJ2-7|11
ASSFRGAYEQY
>TRBV6-6|TRBJ1-4|11
ASSYVRGEKLF
>TRBV2|TRBJ1-1|12
ASSRSGALPEAF
>TRBV5-1|TRBJ2-4|14
ASSETSASTKNIQY
>TRBV7-2|TRBJ2-7|14
ASSRPGKAGAYEQY
>TRBV6-5|TRBJ1-2|11
ASSLTGGNGYT
>TRBV6-5|TRBJ1-1|14
ASSSLRTGGLTEAF
>TRBV2|TRBJ2-1|11
ASRLDKYNEQF